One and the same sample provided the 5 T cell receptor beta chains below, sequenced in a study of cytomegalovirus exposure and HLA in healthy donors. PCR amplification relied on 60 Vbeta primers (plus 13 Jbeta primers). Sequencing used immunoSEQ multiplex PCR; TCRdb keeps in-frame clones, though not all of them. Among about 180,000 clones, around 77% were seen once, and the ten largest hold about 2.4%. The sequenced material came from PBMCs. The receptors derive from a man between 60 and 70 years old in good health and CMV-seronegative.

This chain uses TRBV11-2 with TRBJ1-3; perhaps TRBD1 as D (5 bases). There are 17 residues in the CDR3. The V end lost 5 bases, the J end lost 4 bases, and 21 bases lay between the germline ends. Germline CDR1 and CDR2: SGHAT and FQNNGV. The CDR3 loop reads CASSINSRVTGGNTIYF. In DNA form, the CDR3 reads TGTGCCAGCAGCATAAATTCCAGGGTTACTGGCGGAAACACCATATATTTT.

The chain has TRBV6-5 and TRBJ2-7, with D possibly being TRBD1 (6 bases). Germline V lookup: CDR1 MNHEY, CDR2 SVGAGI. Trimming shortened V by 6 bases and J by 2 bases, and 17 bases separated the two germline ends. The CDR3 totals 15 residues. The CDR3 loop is CASSHQADSAYEQYF. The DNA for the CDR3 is TGTGCCAGCAGCCACCAAGCGGACAGCGCCTACGAGCAGTACTTC.

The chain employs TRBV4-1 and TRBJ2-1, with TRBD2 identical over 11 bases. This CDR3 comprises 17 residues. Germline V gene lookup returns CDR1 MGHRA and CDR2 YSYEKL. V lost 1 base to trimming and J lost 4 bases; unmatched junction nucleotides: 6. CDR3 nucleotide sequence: TGCGCCAGCAGCCAAGTACTAGCGGGGGTTTTTTACAATGAGCAGTTCTTC. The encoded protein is CASSQVLAGVFYNEQFF.

The CDR3: CASSPQLAGDGGTQYF. As DNA, the CDR3 is TGTGCCAGCAGCCCTCAACTAGCGGGAGATGGAGGGACCCAGTACTTC. The V and J genes are TRBV9 and TRBJ2-5; the match to TRBD2 covers 11 bases. Germline loops: CDR1 SGDLS, CDR2 YYNGEE. This CDR3 has 16 residues. Trimming removed 4 bases from V and 7 bases from J; junction bases left unmatched: 12.

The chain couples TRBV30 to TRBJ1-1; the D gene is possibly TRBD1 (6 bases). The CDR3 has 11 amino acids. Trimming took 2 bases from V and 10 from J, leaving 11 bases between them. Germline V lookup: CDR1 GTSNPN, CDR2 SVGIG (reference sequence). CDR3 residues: CAWSIGGRAFF. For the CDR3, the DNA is TGTGCCTGGAGTATCGGGGGGCGAGCTTTCTTT. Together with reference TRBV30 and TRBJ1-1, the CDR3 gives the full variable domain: SQTIHQWPATLVQPVGSPLSLECTVEGTSNPNLYWYRQAAGRGLQLLFYSVGIGQISSEVPQNLSASRPQDRQFILSSKKLLLSDSGFYLCAWSIGGRAFFGQGTRLTVV.